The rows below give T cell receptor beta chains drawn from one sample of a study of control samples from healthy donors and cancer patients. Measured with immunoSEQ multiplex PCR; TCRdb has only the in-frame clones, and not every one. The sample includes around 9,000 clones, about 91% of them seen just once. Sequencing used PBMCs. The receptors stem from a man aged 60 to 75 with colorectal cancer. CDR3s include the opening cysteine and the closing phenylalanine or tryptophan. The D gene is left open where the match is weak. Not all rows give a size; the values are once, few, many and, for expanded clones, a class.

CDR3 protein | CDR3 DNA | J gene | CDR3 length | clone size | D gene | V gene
CASSQEGGAGFLGNTIYF | TGCGCCAGCAGCCAAGAAGGCGGGGCAGGGTTTCTTGGAAACACCATATATTTT | TRBJ1-3 | 18 | . | . | TRBV4-3
CASSPNTGTYAYEQYF | TGCGCCAGCAGCCCTAATACCGGGACGTACGCCTACGAGCAGTACTTC | TRBJ2-7 | 16 | . | . | TRBV5-1
CASGLALTGELFF | TGTGCTAGTGGTTTGGCCCTGACCGGGGAGCTGTTTTTT | TRBJ2-2 | 13 | . | . | TRBV12-5
CASSSGNNYNEQFF | TGTGCCAGCAGCTCCGGGAACAACTACAATGAGCAGTTCTTC | TRBJ2-1 | 14 | . | . | TRBV7-3
CATSDRSNYGYTF | TGTGCCACCAGTGACAGATCTAACTATGGCTACACCTTC | TRBJ1-2 | 13 | . | . | TRBV24-1
CATRPSGTPTNEKLFF | TGTGCCACACGACCGTCCGGGACACCAACTAATGAAAAACTGTTTTTT | TRBJ1-4 | 16 | . | . | TRBV10-3
CASTIQGPGYQPQHF | TGTGCCAGCACGATACAGGGGCCTGGGTATCAGCCCCAGCATTTT | TRBJ1-5 | 15 | . | TRBD1 | TRBV2
CASTHGAGNNQPQHF | TGTGCCAGCACCCATGGGGCAGGGAACAATCAGCCCCAGCATTTT | TRBJ1-5 | 15 | . | . | TRBV5-6
CASSAGTYDGQFF | TGTGCCAGCAGCGCCGGGACCTATGACGGGCAGTTCTTC | TRBJ2-1 | 13 | . | . | TRBV7-2
CATSRDRGSMNTEAFF | TGTGCCACCAGCAGAGATCGTGGCAGCATGAACACTGAAGCTTTCTTT | TRBJ1-1 | 16 | . | . | TRBV15
CASSIRQGTDTQYF | TGTGCCAGTAGTATTCGACAGGGGACAGATACGCAGTATTTT | TRBJ2-3 | 14 | few | TRBD1 | TRBV19
CASSGYRGPGYNEQFF | TGTGCCAGCAGTGGTTATAGGGGTCCCGGGTACAATGAGCAGTTCTTC | TRBJ2-1 | 16 | . | . | TRBV6-1
CASSQGQGSYGYTF | TGTGCCAGCAGCCAGGGACAGGGGAGCTATGGCTACACCTTC | TRBJ1-2 | 14 | . | TRBD1 | TRBV7-3
CASSLGDTRGEQFF | TGCGCCAGCAGCTTGGGTGACACCCGCGGTGAGCAGTTCTTC | TRBJ2-1 | 14 | . | . | TRBV5-1
CASSLFAGAQETQYF | TGTGCCAGCAGCTTATTTGCAGGGGCCCAAGAGACCCAGTACTTC | TRBJ2-5 | 15 | . | . | TRBV7-3
CAWSLGLADKETQYF | TGTGCCTGGAGCCTAGGACTAGCGGACAAAGAGACCCAGTACTTC | TRBJ2-5 | 15 | . | TRBD2 | TRBV30
CASKRPGRSNTGELFF | TGTGCCAGCAAGAGACCGGGACGTTCGAACACCGGGGAGCTGTTTTTT | TRBJ2-2 | 16 | . | . | TRBV9
CATSRDPPLPINGYTF | TGTGCCACCAGCAGAGATCCCCCCCTTCCAATCAACGGCTACACCTTC | TRBJ1-2 | 16 | . | . | TRBV15
CATSDPGRGEGNQPQHF | TGTGCCACCAGTGACCCCGGGAGAGGGGAAGGTAATCAGCCCCAGCATTTT | TRBJ1-5 | 17 | . | . | TRBV24-1
CASSLTGTAFLRGYGYTF | TGCGCCAGCAGCCTCACCGGGACGGCTTTCCTCCGGGGATATGGCTACACCTTC | TRBJ1-2 | 18 | once | . | TRBV5-1
CASQGTANEQFF | TGTGCCTCCCAAGGGACGGCGAATGAGCAGTTCTTC | TRBJ2-1 | 12 | . | . | TRBV5-4
CASSQEWGTGTDGGPQHF | TGTGCCAGCAGCCAAGAGTGGGGGACAGGTACGGATGGGGGGCCCCAGCATTTT | TRBJ1-5 | 18 | . | TRBD1 | TRBV4-2
CASSYDRGNLYGYTF | TGTGCCAGCAGCTACGACAGGGGTAATTTGTATGGCTACACCTTC | TRBJ1-2 | 15 | few | TRBD1 | TRBV7-2
CAISELAGGGETQYF | TGTGCCATCAGTGAACTAGCGGGGGGGGGCGAGACCCAGTACTTC | TRBJ2-5 | 15 | . | TRBD2 | TRBV10-3
CASSFQFNTEAFF | TGTGCCAGCAGCTTCCAATTTAACACTGAAGCTTTCTTT | TRBJ1-1 | 13 | few | . | TRBV12-3/TRBV12-4
CASSVGLNTGELFF | TGTGCCAGCAGCGTAGGGTTGAACACCGGGGAGCTGTTTTTT | TRBJ2-2 | 14 | . | . | TRBV9
CASSFPTSGGGNTQYF | TGTGCCAGCAGTTTCCCGACTAGCGGGGGCGGAAATACGCAGTATTTT | TRBJ2-3 | 16 | . | TRBD2 | TRBV28
CASSLSTITETQYF | TGTGCCAGCAGCTTAAGCACTATTACCGAGACCCAGTACTTC | TRBJ2-5 | 14 | once | . | TRBV7-2
CASSPTSGSGGTQYF | TGTGCCAGCAGCCCAACTAGCGGCTCAGGAGGCACGCAGTATTTT | TRBJ2-3 | 15 | . | TRBD2 | TRBV7-3
CASSLGDPGTNGYTF | TGTGCCAGCAGCTTAGGGGACCCGGGAACGAATGGCTACACCTTC | TRBJ1-2 | 15 | . | . | TRBV11-2
CASRGVDRSTEAFF | TGTGCCAGCAGGGGGGTTGACCGGAGCACTGAAGCTTTCTTT | TRBJ1-1 | 14 | . | . | TRBV6-5
CASSLRAGADTEAFF | TGTGCCAGCAGCTTACGTGCGGGGGCCGACACTGAAGCTTTCTTT | TRBJ1-1 | 15 | . | . | TRBV7-8
CAEGDRGLDGYTF | TGTGCCGAAGGAGACAGGGGGCTGGATGGCTACACCTTC | TRBJ1-2 | 13 | . | TRBD1 | TRBV30